The source of this TCR beta chain is a study of T cells in Graves' hyperthyroidism and ophthalmopathy (dated by TCRdb to between 2018 and 2021). Background for the entire study: Peripheral blood samples were taken at initial diagnosis, before any treatment was given. After blood sampling, hyperthyroidism patients were treated with methimazole at a starting dose of 30 mg daily, and ophthalmopathy patients were treated with high-dose intravenous methylprednisolone. Prospective prediction of ophthalmopathy was tested in an independent validation cohort of some 20 hyperthyroidism patients and some 17 patients who later progressed to ophthalmopathy. The paper describes TCR Vbeta CDR3 sequencing of more than 120 peripheral blood samples, made up of about 40 ophthalmopathy patients, some 76 hyperthyroidism patients and 17 progressor patients. TCR V-J signatures able to tell the groups apart were searched for in a discovery cohort of about a hundred patients, of whom 43 had Graves' ophthalmopathy and around 56 had stable Graves' hyperthyroidism. The 75 to 100 discovery patients were divided at random into training and test sets in a 7:3 ratio. The study also compared thyroid tissue and blood T-cell repertoires from about six Graves' hyperthyroidism patients.

What the work shows at the level of the full study, not this receptor alone: In validation, the model predicted progression to ophthalmopathy with approximately 71% sensitivity and 72% to 85% specificity, a median of about 6 months before onset. Sample size was not statistically predetermined, and investigators were not blinded to group allocation. Blood samples also contained most of the expanded thyroid clonotypes (frequency above 0.001), which suggests that blood repertoires may reflect thyroid immune responses. A model built on a 13 V-J signature distinguished ophthalmopathy from stable hyperthyroidism, reaching around 90% sensitivity and 81.08% specificity in cross-validation and 80%/75% in testing.

This clonotype has a count of ten or more. Its binding antigen is unknown. No base quality information exists; no much larger clone differs at one position. Reading from cysteine to phenylalanine, the CDR3 counts 16 amino acids. Here the CDR3 DNA is all that survives: 48 bases in frame from base 1. From V the trimming removes 5 bases and from J it removes 8 bases, while the gene matches leave 9 bases of the junction unaccounted for. For CDR1 and CDR2, the germline V gene (reference sequence) lists SEHNR and FQNEAQ. Amplification of TCR beta CDR3 regions was carried out from RNA transcripts. The first round of RT-PCR for the TCR CDR3 was performed with the HTBI primer set and the Qiagen OneStep RT-PCR kit. A second multiplex PCR round built the libraries, followed by size selection and purification. Paired-end sequencing of the libraries was performed with 100 bp reads on an Illumina HiSeq2000. From the authors' description of their analysis: SOAPnuke was used to process the raw data, removing reads that contained adapters or uncalled bases, had a mean Phred below 15, or lacked an exact match to the constant primer or identifier. COPE v1.2.5 was used to merge the high-quality paired reads, and each unique nucleotide sequence was defined as a clonotype. MiTCR v1.1 was used to align clonotypes to the IMGT TRBV, TRBD and TRBJ reference segments. Analysis was restricted to V-J combinations with a frequency above 0.0001, which covered approximately 99% of repertoires. A TCS score was defined as the ratio between F50 (clonal expansion) and ExV (chaos), using BLOSUM62-based TCRdist between CDR3 peptides within each V-J. Welch's t-statistics and random forest reduced 500 to 550 V-J features to 10 to 15, which were used in a naive Bayes classifier (R e1071). TCRdb handled the public reads itself, with Q25 trimming in fastp and clone calling in MiXCR, and kept productive beta chains. All rows with the same CDR3 protein become a single entry with the most common DNA and genes. What appears here as the V and J calls and clone size reflects TCRdb's work, not the paper's. The sample table shows about 690,000 distinct CDR3 sequences, and about 18% are seen once. The ten largest clones represent around a sixth of the sample.

Stable Graves' hyperthyroidism was defined as no progression to ophthalmopathy during 18 months of follow-up. Hyperthyroidism patients were newly diagnosed, with disease duration under 2 months, and aged 18 to 65 years. Any patient with an uncontrolled infection, another autoimmune disease, pregnancy or lactation was excluded. Diagnoses were based on clinical symptoms, serum thyroxine and TRAb, thyroid ultrasound and orbital computed tomography. Ficoll-Paque density gradient centrifugation was used to isolate PBMCs from 9.5 to 10 ml of fresh peripheral blood. Total RNA was extracted using Trizol reagent, and RNA quality was assessed on an Agilent 2100 Bioanalyzer.

Recombination connected TRBV7-9 to TRBJ2-5, with 15 junctional bases fitting TRBD2. The sequenced sample was blood. The sequence was collected from a man aged 45-65 years with Graves' hyperthyroidism. The sequence in DNA is TGTGCCAGCAGCCCCTCGCGGACTAGCGGGAGGGCCACCCAGTACTTC. It translates as CASSPSRTSGRATQYF.